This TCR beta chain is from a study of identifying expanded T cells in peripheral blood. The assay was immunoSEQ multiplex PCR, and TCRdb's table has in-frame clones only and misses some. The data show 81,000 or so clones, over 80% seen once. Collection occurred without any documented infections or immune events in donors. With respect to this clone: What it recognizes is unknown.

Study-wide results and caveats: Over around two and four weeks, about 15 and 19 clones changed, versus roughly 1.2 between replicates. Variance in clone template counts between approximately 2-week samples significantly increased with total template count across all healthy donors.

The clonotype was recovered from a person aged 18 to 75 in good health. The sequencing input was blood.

CDR3 DNA sequence: TGTGCCAGCAGTGACATAATGGGACAGGGGTCCACTGAAGCTTTCTTT. It yields the protein CASSDIMGQGSTEAFF. The genes are TRBV25-1 and TRBJ1-1; 10 positions agree with TRBD1. The CDR3 contains 16 residues. Germline V lookup: CDR1 MGHDK, CDR2 SYGVNS. Trimming removed 3 bases from V and 4 bases from J; junction bases left unmatched: 8.